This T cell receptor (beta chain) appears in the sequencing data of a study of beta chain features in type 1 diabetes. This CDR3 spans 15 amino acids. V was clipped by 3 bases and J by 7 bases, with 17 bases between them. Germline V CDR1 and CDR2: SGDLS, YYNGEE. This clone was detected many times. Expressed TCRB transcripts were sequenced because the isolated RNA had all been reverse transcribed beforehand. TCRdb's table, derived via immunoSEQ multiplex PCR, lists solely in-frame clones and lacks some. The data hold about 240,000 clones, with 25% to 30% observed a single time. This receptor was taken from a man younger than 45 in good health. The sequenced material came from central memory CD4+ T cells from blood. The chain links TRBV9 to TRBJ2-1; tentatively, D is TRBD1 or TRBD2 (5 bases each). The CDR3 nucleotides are TGTGCCAGCAGCGATGGGGGTGGATCCGGGAATGAGCAGTTCTTC. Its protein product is CASSDGGGSGNEQFF.